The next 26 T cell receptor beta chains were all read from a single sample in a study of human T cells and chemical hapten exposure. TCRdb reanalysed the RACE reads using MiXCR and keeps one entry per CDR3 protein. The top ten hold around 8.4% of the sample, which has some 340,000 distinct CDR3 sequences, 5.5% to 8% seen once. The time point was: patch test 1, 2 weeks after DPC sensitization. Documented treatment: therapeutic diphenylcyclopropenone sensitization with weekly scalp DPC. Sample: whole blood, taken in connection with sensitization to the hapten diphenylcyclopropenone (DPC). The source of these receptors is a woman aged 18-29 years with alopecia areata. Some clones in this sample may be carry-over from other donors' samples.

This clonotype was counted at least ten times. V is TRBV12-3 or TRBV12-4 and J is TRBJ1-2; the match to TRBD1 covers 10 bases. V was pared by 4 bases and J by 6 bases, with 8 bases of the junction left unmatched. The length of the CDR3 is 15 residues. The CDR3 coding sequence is TGTGCCAGCAGTTCCGGGACAGGGGTAGTGGATGGCTACACCTTC. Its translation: CASSSGTGVVDGYTF.

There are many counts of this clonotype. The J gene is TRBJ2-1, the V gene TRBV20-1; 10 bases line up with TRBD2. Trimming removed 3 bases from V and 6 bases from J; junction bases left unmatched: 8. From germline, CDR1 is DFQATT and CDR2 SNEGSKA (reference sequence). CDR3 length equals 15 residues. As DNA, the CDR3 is TGCAGTGCTAGGAGGGCTAGCGGGGGTGGCAATGAGCAGTTCTTC. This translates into CSARRASGGGNEQFF.

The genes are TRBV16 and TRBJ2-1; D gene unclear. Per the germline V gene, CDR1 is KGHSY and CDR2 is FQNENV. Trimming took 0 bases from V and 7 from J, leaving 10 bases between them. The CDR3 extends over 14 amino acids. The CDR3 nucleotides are TGTGCCAGCAGCCAATCTGGGATCGGAAATGAGCAGTTCTTC. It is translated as CASSQSGIGNEQFF. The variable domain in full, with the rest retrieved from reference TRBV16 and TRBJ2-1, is GEEVAQTPKHLVRGEGQKAKLYCAPIKGHSYVFWYQQVLKNEFKFLISFQNENVFDETGMPKERFSAKCLPNSPCSLEIQATKLEDSAVYFCASSQSGIGNEQFFGPGTRLTVL.

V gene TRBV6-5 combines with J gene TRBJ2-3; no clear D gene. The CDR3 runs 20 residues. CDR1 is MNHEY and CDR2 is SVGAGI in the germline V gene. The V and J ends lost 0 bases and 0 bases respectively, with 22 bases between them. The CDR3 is CASSYSTLGEAVTSTDTQYF. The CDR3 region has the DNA TGTGCCAGCAGTTACTCCACATTAGGAGAAGCAGTCACGAGCACAGATACGCAGTATTTT.

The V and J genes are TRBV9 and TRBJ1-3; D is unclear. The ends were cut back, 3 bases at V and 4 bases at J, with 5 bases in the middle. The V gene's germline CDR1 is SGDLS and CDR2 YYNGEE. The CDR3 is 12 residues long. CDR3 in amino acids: CASSGDGNTIYF. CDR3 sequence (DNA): TGTGCCAGCAGCGGAGACGGAAACACCATATATTTT. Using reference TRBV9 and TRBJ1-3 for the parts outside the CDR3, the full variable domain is DSGVTQTPKHLITATGQRVTLRCSPRSGDLSVYWYQQSLDQGLQFLIQYYNGEERAKGNILERFSAQQFPDLHSELNLSSLELGDSALYFCASSGDGNTIYFGEGSWLTVV.

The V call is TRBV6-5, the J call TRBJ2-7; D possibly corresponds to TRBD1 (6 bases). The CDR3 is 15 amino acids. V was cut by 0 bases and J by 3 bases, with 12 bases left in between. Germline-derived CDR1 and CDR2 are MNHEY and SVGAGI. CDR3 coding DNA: TGTGCCAGCAGTTACTCCCCCGACAGGTGCTACGAGCAGTACTTC. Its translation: CASSYSPDRCYEQYF.

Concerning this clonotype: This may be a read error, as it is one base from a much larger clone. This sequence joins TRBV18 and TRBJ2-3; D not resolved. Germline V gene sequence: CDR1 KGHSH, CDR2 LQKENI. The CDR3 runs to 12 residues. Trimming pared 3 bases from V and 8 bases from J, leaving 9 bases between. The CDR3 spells CASSPTEGTQYF. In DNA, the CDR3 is TGTGCCAGCTCACCGACGGAAGGTACGCAGTATTTT. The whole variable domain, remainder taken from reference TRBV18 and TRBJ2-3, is NAGVMQNPRHLVRRRGQEARLRCSPMKGHSHVYWYRQLPEEGLKFMVYLQKENIIDESGMPKERFSAEFPKEGPSILRIQQVVRGDSAAYFCASSPTEGTQYFGPGTRLTVL.

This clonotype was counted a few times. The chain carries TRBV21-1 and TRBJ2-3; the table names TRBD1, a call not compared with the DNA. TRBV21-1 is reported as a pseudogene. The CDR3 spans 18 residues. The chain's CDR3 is CASSKGGRTGLDTDTQYF. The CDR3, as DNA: TGTGCCAGCAGCAAAGGCGGTCGGACAGGGTTAGACACAGATACGCAGTATTTT.

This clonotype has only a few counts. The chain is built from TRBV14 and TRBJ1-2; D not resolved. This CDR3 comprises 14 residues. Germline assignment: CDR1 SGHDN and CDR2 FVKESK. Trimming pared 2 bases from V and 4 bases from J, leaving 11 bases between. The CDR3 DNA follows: TGTGCCAGCAGCCAACAGGTAGAAGGCTATGGCTACACCTTC. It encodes CASSQQVEGYGYTF.

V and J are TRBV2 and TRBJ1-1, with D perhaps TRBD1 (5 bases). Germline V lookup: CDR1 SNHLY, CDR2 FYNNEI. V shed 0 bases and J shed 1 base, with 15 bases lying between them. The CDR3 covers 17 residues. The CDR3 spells CASSEALPHRTNTEAFF. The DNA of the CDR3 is TGTGCCAGCAGTGAAGCGCTTCCCCACAGGACGAACACTGAAGCTTTCTTT.

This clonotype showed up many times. The CDR3 DNA sequence: TGTGCCAGCAGCTTAAACCGGGGCCCAGGAAACATTCAGTACTTC. It specifies CASSLNRGPGNIQYF. V gene TRBV7-8 combines with J gene TRBJ2-4; D assignment may be TRBD1 or TRBD2 (5 bases each). Trimming removed 2 bases from V and 6 bases from J, with 14 bases in between. CDR1 is SGHVS and CDR2 is FQNEAQ in the germline V gene. This CDR3 has 15 amino acids.

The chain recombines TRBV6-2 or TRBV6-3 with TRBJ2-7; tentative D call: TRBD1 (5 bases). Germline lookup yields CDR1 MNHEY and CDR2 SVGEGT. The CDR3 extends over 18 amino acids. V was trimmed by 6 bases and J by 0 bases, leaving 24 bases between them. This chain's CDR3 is CASRAPLTQGLSSYEQYF. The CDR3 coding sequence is TGTGCCAGCAGGGCCCCACTTACCCAGGGCCTGAGCTCCTACGAGCAGTACTTC.

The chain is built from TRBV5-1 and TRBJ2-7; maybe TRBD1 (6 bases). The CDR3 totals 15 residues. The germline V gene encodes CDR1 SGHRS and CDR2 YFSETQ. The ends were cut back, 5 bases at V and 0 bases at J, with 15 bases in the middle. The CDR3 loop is CASSTGDRNSYEQYF. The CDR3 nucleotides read TGCGCCAGCAGTACCGGTGACAGGAACTCCTACGAGCAGTACTTC.

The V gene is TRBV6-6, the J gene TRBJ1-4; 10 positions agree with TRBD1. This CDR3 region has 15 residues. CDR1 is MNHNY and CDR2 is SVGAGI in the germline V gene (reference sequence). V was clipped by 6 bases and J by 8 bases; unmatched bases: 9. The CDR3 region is CASRPDRGREEKLFF. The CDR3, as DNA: TGTGCCAGCAGACCTGACAGGGGGCGAGAGGAAAAACTGTTTTTT.

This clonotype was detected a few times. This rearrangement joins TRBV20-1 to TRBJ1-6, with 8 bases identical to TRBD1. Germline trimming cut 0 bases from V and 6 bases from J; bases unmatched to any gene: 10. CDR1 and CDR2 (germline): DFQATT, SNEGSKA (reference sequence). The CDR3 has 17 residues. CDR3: CSARDATGDPPNSPLHF. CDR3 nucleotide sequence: TGCAGTGCTAGAGATGCGACAGGGGACCCCCCTAATTCACCCCTCCACTTT.

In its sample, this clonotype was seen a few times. The CDR3, as DNA: TGTGCCAGCAGCTTAGCTGCCCGCGGGGGGACAGATACGCAGTATTTT. It yields the protein CASSLAARGGTDTQYF. V gene TRBV7-2 combines with J gene TRBJ2-3, with TRBD2 matching 8 bases. The CDR3 runs 16 residues. V shed 0 bases and J 3 bases; nucleotides not matched to a gene: 5. The germline V gene encodes CDR1 SGHTA and CDR2 FQGNSA.

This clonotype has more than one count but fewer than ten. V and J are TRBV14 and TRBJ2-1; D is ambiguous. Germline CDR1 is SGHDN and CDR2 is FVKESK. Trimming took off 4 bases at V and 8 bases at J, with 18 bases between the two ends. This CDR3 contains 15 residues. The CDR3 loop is CASSPSGTVGYEQFF. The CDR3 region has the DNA TGTGCCAGCAGCCCCTCTGGTACCGTGGGGTATGAGCAGTTCTTC.

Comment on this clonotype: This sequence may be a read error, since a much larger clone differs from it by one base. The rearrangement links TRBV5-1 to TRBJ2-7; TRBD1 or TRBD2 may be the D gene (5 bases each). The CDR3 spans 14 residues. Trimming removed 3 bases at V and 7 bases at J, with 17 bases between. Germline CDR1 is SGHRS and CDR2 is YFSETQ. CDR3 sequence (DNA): TGCGCCAGCAGCTCCGGGGCAGCCGATGGGGAGCAGTACTTC. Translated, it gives CASSSGAADGEQYF.

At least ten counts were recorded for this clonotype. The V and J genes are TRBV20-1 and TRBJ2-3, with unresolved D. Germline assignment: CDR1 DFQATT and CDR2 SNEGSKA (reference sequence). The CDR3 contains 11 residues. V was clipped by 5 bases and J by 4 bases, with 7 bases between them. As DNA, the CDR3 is TGCAGTGCTCCGGGCGCAGATACGCAGTATTTT. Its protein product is CSAPGADTQYF.

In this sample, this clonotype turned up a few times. The CDR3: CASSESGPRSYEQYF. CDR3 nucleotide sequence: TGTGCCAGCAGTGAATCGGGTCCTAGGTCCTACGAGCAGTACTTC. This chain links TRBV25-1 with TRBJ2-7; no clear D gene. Germline V gene sequence: CDR1 MGHDK, CDR2 SYGVNS. CDR3 length: 15 amino acids. Trimming took 1 base from V and 1 from J, leaving 11 bases between them.

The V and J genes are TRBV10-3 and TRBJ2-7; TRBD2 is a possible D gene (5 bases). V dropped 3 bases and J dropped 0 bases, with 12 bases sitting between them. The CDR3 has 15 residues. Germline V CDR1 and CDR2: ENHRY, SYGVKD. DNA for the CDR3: TGTGCCATCAGTGATTACACGGGGAGCTCCTACGAGCAGTACTTC. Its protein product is CAISDYTGSSYEQYF.

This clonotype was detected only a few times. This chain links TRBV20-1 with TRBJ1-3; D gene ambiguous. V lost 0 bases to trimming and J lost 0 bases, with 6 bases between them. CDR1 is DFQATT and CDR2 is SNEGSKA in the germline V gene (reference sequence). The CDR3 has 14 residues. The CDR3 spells CSARDIASGNTIYF. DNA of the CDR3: TGCAGTGCTAGAGATATAGCCTCTGGAAACACCATATATTTT.

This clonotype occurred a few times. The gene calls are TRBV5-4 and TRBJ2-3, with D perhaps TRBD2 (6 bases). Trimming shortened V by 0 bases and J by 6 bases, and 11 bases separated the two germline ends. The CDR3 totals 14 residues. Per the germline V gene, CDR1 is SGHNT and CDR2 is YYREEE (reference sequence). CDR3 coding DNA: TGTGCCAGCAGCTTGGGCCGGGACTCCGATACGCAGTATTTT. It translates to CASSLGRDSDTQYF.

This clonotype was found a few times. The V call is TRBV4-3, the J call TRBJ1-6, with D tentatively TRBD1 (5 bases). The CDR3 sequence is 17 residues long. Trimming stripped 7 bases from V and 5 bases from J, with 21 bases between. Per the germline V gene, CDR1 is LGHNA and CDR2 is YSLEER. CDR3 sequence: CASTQRGRVSDNSPLHF. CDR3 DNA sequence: TGCGCCAGCACGCAAAGGGGACGGGTATCCGATAATTCACCCCTCCACTTT.

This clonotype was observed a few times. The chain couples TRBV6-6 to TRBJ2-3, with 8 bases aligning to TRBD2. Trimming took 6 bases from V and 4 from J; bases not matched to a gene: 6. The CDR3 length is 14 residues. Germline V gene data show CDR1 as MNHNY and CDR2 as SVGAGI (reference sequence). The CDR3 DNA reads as TGTGCCAGCAGCCCATGGCGGGGGGCAGATACGCAGTATTTT. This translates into CASSPWRGADTQYF.

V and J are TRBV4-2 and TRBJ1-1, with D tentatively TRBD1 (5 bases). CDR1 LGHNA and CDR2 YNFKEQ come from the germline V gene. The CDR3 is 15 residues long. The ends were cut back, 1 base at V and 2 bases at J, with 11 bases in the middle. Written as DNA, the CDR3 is TGTGCCAGCAGCCAAGTTGGGGCCGTTAACACTGAAGCTTTCTTT. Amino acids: CASSQVGAVNTEAFF.